This paragraph reports one T cell receptor beta chain. The sample belongs to a study of blood T cell repertoires in COVID-19. Overall study context: COVID-19 samples from acute and convalescent phases originated in the United States, Italy and Spain.

In terms of age and location, participants ranged from roughly 18 to 95 years and lived in about 25 US areas. Participants reported their clinical history, and cohort assignment relied on those reports. Germline V gene lookup returns CDR1 MNHEY and CDR2 SMNVEV (reference sequence). The CDR3 contains 17 residues. Trimming left V 1 base short and J 5 bases short, with 18 bases between. How the authors handled the data: Estimated nucleated cell counts came from reference gene primer amplification. Some clones are missing from TCRdb's copy, which holds only in-frame ones; the method was immunoSEQ multiplex PCR. Clonal size and the V and J genes are those of that table, whereas D and trimming came from the DNA. Here the sample spans approximately 300,000 clones, more than 85% being singletons.

The sample consisted of PBMCs or T cells enriched from blood (not recorded which). The sequence was obtained from a woman aged 25 to 45 who had recovered from COVID-19. The chain employs TRBV27 and TRBJ1-5; D ambiguous. The CDR3 DNA reads TGTGCCAGCAGTTTATTTCCTCCCCCAGAGCGGGATCAGCCCCAGCATTTT. Its translation is CASSLFPPPERDQPQHF.